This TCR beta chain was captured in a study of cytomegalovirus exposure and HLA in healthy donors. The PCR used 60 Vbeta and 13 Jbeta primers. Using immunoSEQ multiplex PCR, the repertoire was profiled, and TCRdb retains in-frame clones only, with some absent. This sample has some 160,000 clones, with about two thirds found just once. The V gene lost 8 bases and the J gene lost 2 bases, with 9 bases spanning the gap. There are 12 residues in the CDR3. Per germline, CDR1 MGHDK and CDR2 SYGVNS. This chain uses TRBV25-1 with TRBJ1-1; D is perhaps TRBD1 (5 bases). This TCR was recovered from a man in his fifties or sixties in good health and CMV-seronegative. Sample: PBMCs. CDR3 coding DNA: TGTGCCAGCCGGACACCTAACACTGAAGCTTTCTTT. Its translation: CASRTPNTEAFF.